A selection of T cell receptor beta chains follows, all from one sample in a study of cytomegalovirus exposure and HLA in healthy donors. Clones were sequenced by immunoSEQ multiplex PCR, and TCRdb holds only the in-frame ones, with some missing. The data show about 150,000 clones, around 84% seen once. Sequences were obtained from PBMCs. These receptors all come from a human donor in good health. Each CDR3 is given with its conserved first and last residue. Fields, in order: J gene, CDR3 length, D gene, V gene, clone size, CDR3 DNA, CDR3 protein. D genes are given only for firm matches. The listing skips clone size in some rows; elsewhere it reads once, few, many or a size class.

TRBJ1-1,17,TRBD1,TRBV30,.,TGTGCCTGGAGTCCTCCCCCCCGACAGGGGCAGAACACTGAAGCTTTCTTT,CAWSPPPRQGQNTEAFF
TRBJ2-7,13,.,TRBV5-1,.,TGCGCCAGCAGCTTGGAGGCAGGCTACGAGCAGTACTTC,CASSLEAGYEQYF
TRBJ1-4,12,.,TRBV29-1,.,TGCAGCGTTGGAGGAACTAATGAAAAACTGTTTTTT,CSVGGTNEKLFF
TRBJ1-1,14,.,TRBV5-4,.,TGTGCCAGCAGCCGTGATTTCGGGAACACTGAAGCTTTCTTT,CASSRDFGNTEAFF
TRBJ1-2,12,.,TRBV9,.,TGTGCCAGCAGCTCTACTTCTTGGGGCTACACCTTC,CASSSTSWGYTF
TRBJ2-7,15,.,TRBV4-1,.,TGCGCCAGCAGCCAAGTAGCAACAAACTCCTACGAGCAGTACTTC,CASSQVATNSYEQYF
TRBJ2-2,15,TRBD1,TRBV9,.,TGTGCCAGCAGCCCCCGGGACAGGGGTACCGGGGAGCTGTTTTTT,CASSPRDRGTGELFF
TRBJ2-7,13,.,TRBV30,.,TGTGCCTGGAGTGAAGGGGGAGCCTACGAGCAGTACTTC,CAWSEGGAYEQYF
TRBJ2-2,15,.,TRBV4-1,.,TGCGCCAGCAGACAAGTAGGGGCGAACACCGGGGAGCTGTTTTTT,CASRQVGANTGELFF
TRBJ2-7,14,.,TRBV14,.,TGTGCCAGCAGCTTCCCTCATAGCTCCTACGAGCAGTACTTC,CASSFPHSSYEQYF
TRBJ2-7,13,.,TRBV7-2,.,TGTGCCAGCAGCTTAGCCAGACATCAGGAGCAGTACTTC,CASSLARHQEQYF
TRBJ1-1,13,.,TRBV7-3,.,TGTGCCAGCAGCTCCTCGCGGAACACTGAAGCTTTCTTT,CASSSSRNTEAFF
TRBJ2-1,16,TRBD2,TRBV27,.,TGTGCCAGCAGGGTAAGGACTAGCGGGATGTACAATGAGCAGTTCTTC,CASRVRTSGMYNEQFF
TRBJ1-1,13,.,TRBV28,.,TGTGCCAGCAGTTCTACAGGGACCGCTGAAGCTTTCTTT,CASSSTGTAEAFF
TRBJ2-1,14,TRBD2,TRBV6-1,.,TGTGCCAGCAGTGACGGACTAGTTCGCAATGAGCAGTTCTTC,CASSDGLVRNEQFF
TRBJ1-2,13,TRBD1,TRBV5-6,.,TGTGCCAGCAGCTTCCGACAGGGATTTGGCTACACCTTC,CASSFRQGFGYTF
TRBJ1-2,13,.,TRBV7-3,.,TGTGCCAGCAGCCAGACCCAGGGGTATGGCTACACCTTC,CASSQTQGYGYTF
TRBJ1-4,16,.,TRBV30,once,TGTGCCTGGAGTCCAGGGCAGGGAACAACTAATGAAAAACTGTTTTTT,CAWSPGQGTTNEKLFF
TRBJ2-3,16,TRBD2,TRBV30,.,TGTGCCTGGAGCGCACCGGGACTAGCATTCCTAATTTCGCAGTATTTT,CAWSAPGLAFLISQYF
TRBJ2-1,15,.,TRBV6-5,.,TGTGCCAGCAGCCTAGACAGGAGCTCCTACAATGAGCAGTTCTTC,CASSLDRSSYNEQFF
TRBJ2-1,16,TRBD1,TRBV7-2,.,TGTGCCAGCAGCTCCAATTCCGGGACAGGGGGCCTTGAGCAGTTCTTC,CASSSNSGTGGLEQFF
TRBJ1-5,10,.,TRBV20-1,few,TGCAGTGCTTCTGATCAGCCCCAGCATTTT,CSASDQPQHF
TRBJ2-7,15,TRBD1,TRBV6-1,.,TGTGCCAGCAGCTCCGGGACAGGGACCCTCTACGAGCAGTACTTC,CASSSGTGTLYEQYF
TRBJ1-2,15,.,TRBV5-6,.,TGTGCCAGCAGCTTGAGGGGCAACTTGGGGTATGGCTACACCTTC,CASSLRGNLGYGYTF
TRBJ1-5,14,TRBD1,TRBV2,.,TGTGCCAGCAGTTCCGACAGGGCAGATCAGCCCCAGCATTTT,CASSSDRADQPQHF
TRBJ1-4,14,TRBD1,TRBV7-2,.,TGTGCCAGCAGCTTGGACAGGGGGCGCGAAAAACTGTTTTTT,CASSLDRGREKLFF
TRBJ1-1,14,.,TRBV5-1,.,TGCGCCAGCAGCTTGGGAGGACTTCTCACTGAAGCTTTCTTT,CASSLGGLLTEAFF
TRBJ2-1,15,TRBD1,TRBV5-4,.,TGTGCCAGCAGCTCCGACAGGGGCTCCTACAATGAGCAGTTCTTC,CASSSDRGSYNEQFF
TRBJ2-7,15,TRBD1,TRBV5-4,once,TGTGCCAGCAGCCTGCGGGACAGGGGGCGTAGCGAGCAGTACTTC,CASSLRDRGRSEQYF
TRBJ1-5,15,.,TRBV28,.,TGTGCCAGCAGCCGAAGGCCGGGGTCAAATCAGCCCCAGCATTTT,CASSRRPGSNQPQHF
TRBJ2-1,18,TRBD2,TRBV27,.,TGTGCCAGCAGTTGGGCCGGGACTAGCGGGAGCATCCACAATGAGCAGTTCTTC,CASSWAGTSGSIHNEQFF
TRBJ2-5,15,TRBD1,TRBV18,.,TGTGCCAGCTCACTCCGGACAGGGGCCCAAGAGACCCAGTACTTC,CASSLRTGAQETQYF
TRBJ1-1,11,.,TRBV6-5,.,TGTGCCAGCAGACGTGACTCTGAAGCTTTCTTT,CASRRDSEAFF
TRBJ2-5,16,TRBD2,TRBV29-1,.,TGCAGCGTTCGGGGTGTGATGCGGGAGTCATCGGAGACCCAGTACTTC,CSVRGVMRESSETQYF
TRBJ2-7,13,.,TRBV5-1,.,TGCGCCAGCCGAACAGGGAGGGGGTACGAGCAGTACTTC,CASRTGRGYEQYF
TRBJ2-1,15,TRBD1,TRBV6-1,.,TGTGCCAGCAGGGAAGAGGACAGGGACTACAATGAGCAGTTCTTC,CASREEDRDYNEQFF
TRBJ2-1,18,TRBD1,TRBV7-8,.,TGTGCCGTACCGAACCACCCGGGACAGGGGGTGAGGTACAATGAGCAGTTCTTC,CAVPNHPGQGVRYNEQFF
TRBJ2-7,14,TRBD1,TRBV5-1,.,TGCGCCAGCAGCTATAGCCGACAGGGGTACGAGCAGTACTTC,CASSYSRQGYEQYF
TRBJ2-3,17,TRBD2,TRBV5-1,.,TGCGCCAGCAGCCGAACCTTAGCGGGAGAAGGTACAGATACGCAGTATTTT,CASSRTLAGEGTDTQYF
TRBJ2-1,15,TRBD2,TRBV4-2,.,TGTGCCAGCAGCTCCACTAGCGGGCCTAACAATGAGCAGTTCTTC,CASSSTSGPNNEQFF
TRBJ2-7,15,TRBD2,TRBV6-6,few,TGTGCCAGCAGCCCCCCGGGACTAGCGGGGTACGAGCAGTACTTC,CASSPPGLAGYEQYF
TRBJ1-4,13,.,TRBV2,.,TGTGCCAGCAGTGACAGGGTTAATGAAAAACTGTTTTTT,CASSDRVNEKLFF
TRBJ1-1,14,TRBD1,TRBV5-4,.,TGTGCCAGCAGCTCCGGACAGGGCCAGGCTGAAGCTTTCTTT,CASSSGQGQAEAFF
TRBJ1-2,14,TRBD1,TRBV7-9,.,TGTGCCAGCAGCTTAGTGGGGACAGGGGGTGGAAACACCTTC,CASSLVGTGGGNTF
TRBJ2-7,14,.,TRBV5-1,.,TGCGCCAGCAGCCCCCTCGACAGTAGCTACGAGCAGTACTTC,CASSPLDSSYEQYF
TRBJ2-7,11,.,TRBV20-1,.,TGCAGTGCTAGACAGGGGTACGAGCAGTACTTC,CSARQGYEQYF
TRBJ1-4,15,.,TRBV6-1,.,TGTGCCAGCAGTGATTGGGGAGGGGCTAATGAAAAACTGTTTTTT,CASSDWGGANEKLFF
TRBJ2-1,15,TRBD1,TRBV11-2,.,TGTGCCAGCAGCCAGTCCGGGACAGGGATCAATGAGCAGTTCTTC,CASSQSGTGINEQFF
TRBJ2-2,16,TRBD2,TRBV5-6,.,TGTGCCAGCAGCCCAAGGGGACTAGCGAACACCGGGGAGCTGTTTTTT,CASSPRGLANTGELFF
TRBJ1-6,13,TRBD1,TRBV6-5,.,TGTGCCAGCAGGAGGGACAGCGCCGCGTCTCTCCACTTT,CASRRDSAASLHF
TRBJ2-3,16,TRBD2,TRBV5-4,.,TGTGCCAGCAGCCGCAAGACTAGCGGGAGCACAGATACGCAGTATTTT,CASSRKTSGSTDTQYF
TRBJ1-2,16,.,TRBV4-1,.,TGCGCCAGCAGCCAAGATAACAGGGAACTTGGTTATGGCTACACCTTC,CASSQDNRELGYGYTF
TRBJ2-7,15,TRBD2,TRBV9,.,TGTGCCAGCAGCGTAGATGAGGCGGGGGTATACGAGCAGTACTTC,CASSVDEAGVYEQYF
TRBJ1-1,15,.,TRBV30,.,TGTGCCTGGAGCTCGCGGCGGGATGATACTTCTGAAGCTTTCTTT,CAWSSRRDDTSEAFF
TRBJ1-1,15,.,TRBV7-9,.,TGTGCCAGCAGACCAGGGGTCCCCATGAACACTGAAGCTTTCTTT,CASRPGVPMNTEAFF